Included here is one T cell receptor (beta chain) sequence, with context. Its antigen is still unknown. This specimen comes from a study of cytomegalovirus exposure and HLA in healthy donors. Study information: Some 85 million unique TCRs from HLA-typed donors were held in an early data release. Study-wide points: According to an earlier analysis, most TCR beta V segments yielded productive rearrangements about 87% or about 30% of the time. It was approximately 150 TCR beta chains that were listed as cytomegalovirus-associated. Evidence from a later analysis indicated that most CMV-associated TCR beta chains looked HLA-restricted.

After removal of 6 bases from V and 4 bases from J, the junction contained 8 bases not matched to a gene. This CDR3 contains 14 residues. Per germline, CDR1 SGHAT and CDR2 FQNNGV. The PCR was carried out with 60 Vbeta primers and 13 Jbeta primers. The repertoire was sequenced with immunoSEQ multiplex PCR; TCRdb's copy has only in-frame clones and lacks some. The table shows some 180,000 clones, with roughly 78% occurring only once. The receptor comes from a woman in her thirties in good health and CMV-seronegative. The sample consisted of PBMCs. The chain employs TRBV11-2 and TRBJ2-7; 8 bases match TRBD1. In DNA form, the CDR3 reads TGTGCCAGCAGTCCCGGACAGGGACGGTACGAGCAGTACTTC. Translated, it gives CASSPGQGRYEQYF.